These 25 T cell receptor beta chains came from one sample sequenced in a study of shared clonotypes between healthy human individuals. Some clones are missing from TCRdb's copy, which holds only in-frame ones; the method was immunoSEQ multiplex PCR. The data show 1,500,000 or so clones, approximately 97% seen once. The sample consisted of naive CD4+ T cells sorted from blood. Indicated subset: CD45RA+ positively selected. The receptors come from a man aged 30-40 years in good health.

The CDR3 region is CASSSRQGNGYTF. For the CDR3, the DNA is TGTGCCAGCAGCTCTAGACAGGGAAATGGCTACACCTTC. The chain uses TRBV7-9 and TRBJ1-2, with TRBD1 identical over 7 bases. The CDR3 runs to 13 residues. Germline CDR1 is SEHNR and CDR2 is FQNEAQ (reference sequence). V lost 4 bases to trimming and J lost 6 bases; unmatched junction nucleotides: 5.

This rearrangement joins TRBV25-1 to TRBJ1-5; 8 bases align to TRBD1. V lost 4 bases, J lost 1 base, and 6 bases stayed unmatched. This CDR3 is built from 16 residues. Looked up from germline, CDR1 is MGHDK and CDR2 is SYGVNS. Written as DNA, the CDR3 is TGTGCCAGCAGTGCCACAGGGGGTGGAAGCAATCAGCCCCAGCATTTT. Protein sequence: CASSATGGGSNQPQHF.

The chain is built from TRBV7-2 and TRBJ2-3; D gene uncertain. Trimming cost V 6 bases and J 0 bases, with 10 bases left between them. Germline-derived CDR1 and CDR2 are SGHTA and FQGNSA. The CDR3 extends over 14 amino acids. The CDR3 DNA is TGTGCCAGCAGTTCTCAGACTAGCACAGATACGCAGTATTTT. This codes for CASSSQTSTDTQYF.

The J gene is TRBJ2-6, the V gene TRBV19; D is perhaps TRBD1 (6 bases). The germline CDR1 and CDR2 sequences are LNHDA and SQIVND (reference sequence). The ends were cut back, 5 bases at V and 0 bases at J, with 14 bases in the middle. The CDR3 consists of 17 residues. This CDR3 is CASSRKTGSSGANVLTF. CDR3 DNA: TGTGCCAGTAGTCGGAAAACAGGGAGCTCTGGGGCCAACGTCCTGACTTTC.

The CDR3 protein is CASSPGTSGSTYEQYF. As DNA, the CDR3 is TGTGCCAGCAGCCCTGGGACTAGCGGGAGCACCTACGAGCAGTACTTC. The rearrangement joins TRBV5-4 to TRBJ2-7; 14 nucleotides line up with TRBD2. V shed 4 bases and J 2 bases; nucleotides not matched to a gene: 5. This CDR3 contains 16 residues. Germline V gives CDR1 SGHNT, CDR2 YYREEE (reference sequence).

The chain couples TRBV15 to TRBJ2-2, with a tentative D call TRBD2 (6 bases). V was pared by 8 bases and J by 6 bases, with 13 bases between. Germline V gene data show CDR1 as LNHNV and CDR2 as YYDKDF (reference sequence). This CDR3 spans 13 amino acids. This chain's CDR3 is CATSGVVAGELFF. CDR3 DNA: TGTGCCACCTCGGGGGTGGTCGCCGGGGAGCTGTTTTTT.

The CDR3 DNA reads TGTGCCAGCAGCTTAGTGTACAGAGATAGCAATCAGCCCCAGCATTTT. It encodes CASSLVYRDSNQPQHF. V gene TRBV7-8 combines with J gene TRBJ1-5; D is unresolved. Trimming took off 1 base at V and 0 bases at J, with 10 bases between the two ends. This CDR3 has 16 residues. The germline V gene has CDR1 SGHVS and CDR2 FQNEAQ.

This chain connects TRBV5-1 to TRBJ2-5, with D hard to call. Trimming removed 5 bases at V and 1 base at J, with 12 bases between. The CDR3 totals 14 residues. Per the germline V gene, CDR1 is SGHRS and CDR2 is YFSETQ. CDR3 bases: TGCGCCAGCAGTTCCTCCTATACCCAAGAGACCCAGTACTTC. Translation gives CASSSSYTQETQYF.

V is TRBV7-9 and J is TRBJ2-7; 10 bases are shared with TRBD1. Germline trimming cut 5 bases from V and 4 bases from J; bases unmatched to any gene: 5. Germline CDR1 and CDR2: SEHNR and FQNEAQ (reference sequence). The CDR3 loop spans 14 amino acids. Here the CDR3 DNA reads TGTGCCAGCAGCCGTGGACAGGGGGAATACGAGCAGTACTTC. Translation: CASSRGQGEYEQYF. The full variable domain, rest sourced from reference TRBV7-9 and TRBJ2-7, is DTGVSQNPRHKITKRGQNVTFRCDPISEHNRLYWYRQTLGQGPEFLTYFQNEAQLEKSRLLSDRFSAERPKGSFSTLEIQRTEQGDSAMYLCASSRGQGEYEQYFGPGTRLTVT.

CDR3 sequence: CASSLQATGDTDTQYF. The CDR3 DNA reads as TGCGCCAGCAGCCTGCAGGCGACGGGTGACACAGATACGCAGTATTTT. The chain carries TRBV5-1 and TRBJ2-3; D unclear. Per germline, CDR1 SGHRS and CDR2 YFSETQ. The CDR3 contains 16 residues. V lost 4 bases to trimming and J lost 2 bases, with 17 bases between them.

A remark on this clone: Because the CDR3's place on the DNA is in doubt, the DNA is left out and the CDR3 is given as listed by TCRdb. The chain uses TRBV6-5 and TRBJ2-7. The CDR3 spans 14 amino acids, including both terminal residues. The germline V gene encodes CDR1 MNHEY and CDR2 SVGAGI. CDR3 amino acids: CASSSSDGTYEQYF.

V and J are TRBV19 and TRBJ1-5; D is possibly TRBD1 (5 bases). Per the germline V gene, CDR1 is LNHDA and CDR2 is SQIVND (reference sequence). V was pared by 3 bases and J by 0 bases, with 9 bases between. The CDR3 length is 15 residues. CDR3 sequence reads: CASSIDQGSNQPQHF. In DNA form, the CDR3 reads TGTGCCAGTAGTATCGACCAGGGTAGCAATCAGCCCCAGCATTTT. Variable domain in full (rest from reference TRBV19 and TRBJ1-5): DGGITQSPKYLFRKEGQNVTLSCEQNLNHDAMYWYRQDPGQGLRLIYYSQIVNDFQKGDIAEGYSVSREKKESFPLTVTSAQKNPTAFYLCASSIDQGSNQPQHFGDGTRLSIL.

This chain connects TRBV10-2 to TRBJ2-4, with 8 positions matching TRBD1. Germline CDR1 reads WSHSY; CDR2 reads SAAADI. The trim removed 8 bases at V and 1 base at J, leaving 13 bases unmatched. CDR3 length: 17 amino acids. The CDR3 protein is CASHLTGDQVAKNIQYF. Here the CDR3 DNA reads TGCGCCAGCCATCTGACAGGGGATCAGGTGGCCAAAAACATTCAGTACTTC.

Regarding this clone: Other DNA sequences in the sample encode the same CDR3. The rearrangement links TRBV5-1 to TRBJ1-5; no firm D call. The germline CDR1 and CDR2 sequences are SGHRS and YFSETQ. The CDR3 has 15 residues. Trimming removed 0 bases from V and 0 bases from J, with 7 bases in between. CDR3 protein: CASSLGTYSNQPQHF. The CDR3 bases are TGCGCCAGCAGCTTGGGCACCTATAGCAATCAGCCCCAGCATTTT.

The chain couples TRBV4-3 to TRBJ2-3; TRBD1 agrees at 11 bases. V shed 0 bases and J 3 bases; nucleotides not matched to a gene: 5. Per germline, CDR1 LGHNA and CDR2 YSLEER. CDR3 size: 17 residues. The CDR3 protein is CASSQDSGQGATDTQYF. CDR3 sequence (DNA): TGCGCCAGCAGCCAAGATTCCGGACAGGGGGCGACAGATACGCAGTATTTT.

The chain combines TRBV7-2 with TRBJ2-3; 8 bases agree with TRBD2. Trimming at V came to 2 bases and at J to 2 bases, leaving 9 bases not matched to a gene. Germline CDR1 is SGHTA and CDR2 is FQGNSA. This CDR3 has 17 amino acids. This CDR3 is CASSLIQRGSYTDTQYF. The CDR3 DNA is TGTGCCAGCAGCTTAATCCAGCGGGGGTCATACACAGATACGCAGTATTTT.

The V call is TRBV11-2, the J call TRBJ1-1; D uncertain. The germline V and J ends were trimmed by 2 bases and 3 bases, with 19 bases remaining between them. The CDR3 is 17 amino acids. Germline-derived CDR1 and CDR2 are SGHAT and FQNNGV. The CDR3, as DNA: TGTGCCAGCAGCTTATCAGCTTCATTTCGGCTTCACACTGAAGCTTTCTTT. This gives the protein CASSLSASFRLHTEAFF.

V is TRBV10-2 and J is TRBJ1-1; no firm D call. CDR3 length: 16 amino acids. The V end lost 2 bases, the J end lost 0 bases, and 13 bases lay between the germline ends. Germline assignment: CDR1 WSHSY and CDR2 SAAADI. The CDR3 DNA reads TGCGCCAGCAGTGAGAATCGGGGAGTCGTGAACACTGAAGCTTTCTTT. As protein: CASSENRGVVNTEAFF.

The chain uses TRBV6-5 and TRBJ2-3; perhaps TRBD2 as D (6 bases). V shed 4 bases and J shed 4 bases, with 15 bases lying between them. CDR1 is MNHEY, CDR2 SVGAGI, per germline. The CDR3 extends over 15 amino acids. The CDR3 sequence is CASSSDRLAPDTQYF. CDR3 sequence (DNA): TGTGCCAGCAGTTCAGACCGGCTAGCGCCAGATACGCAGTATTTT.

The chain recombines TRBV28 with TRBJ2-1; possible D gene TRBD2, 5 bases. Trimming stripped 4 bases from V and 8 bases from J, with 21 bases between. The CDR3 spans 16 residues. The germline gives CDR1 MDHEN, CDR2 SYDVKM. The DNA of the CDR3 is TGTGCCAGCAGTTCACAAACTAGGGATTCACAATATGAGCAGTTCTTC. Residues: CASSSQTRDSQYEQFF.

The genes are TRBV9 and TRBJ1-2; D is unresolved. Germline values: CDR1 SGDLS, CDR2 YYNGEE. The CDR3 is made up of 14 amino acids. Trimming took 1 base from V and 8 from J, leaving 15 bases between them. CDR3 loop: CASSVSFARGGYTF. CDR3 nucleotide sequence: TGTGCCAGCAGCGTATCCTTCGCCCGCGGGGGCTACACCTTC. The full variable domain, completed using reference TRBV9 and TRBJ1-2, is DSGVTQTPKHLITATGQRVTLRCSPRSGDLSVYWYQQSLDQGLQFLIQYYNGEERAKGNILERFSAQQFPDLHSELNLSSLELGDSALYFCASSVSFARGGYTFGSGTRLTVV.

This chain connects TRBV7-2 to TRBJ2-1, with 9 bases fitting TRBD2. V was clipped by 5 bases and J by 7 bases; unmatched bases: 15. The length of the CDR3 is 17 residues. The V gene's germline CDR1 is SGHTA and CDR2 FQGNSA. CDR3 in DNA: TGTGCCAGCAGCCCGAGACCTCTAGCGGGGTTAGGTAATGAGCAGTTCTTC. It codes for CASSPRPLAGLGNEQFF. Based on the CDR3 plus reference TRBV7-2 and TRBJ2-1, the full variable domain is GAGVSQSPSNKVTEKGKDVELRCDPISGHTALYWYRQSLGQGLEFLIYFQGNSAPDKSGLPSDRFSAERTGGSVSTLTIQRTQQEDSAVYLCASSPRPLAGLGNEQFFGPGTRLTVL.

The V call is TRBV5-1, the J call TRBJ2-2, with TRBD1 matching 11 bases. Trimming removed 4 bases from V and 3 bases from J; junction bases left unmatched: 11. CDR3 size: 18 residues. Germline V gene data show CDR1 as SGHRS and CDR2 as YFSETQ. The CDR3 protein is CASSTSLGQGAYTGELFF. The CDR3 nucleotides read TGCGCCAGCAGCACCTCCCTCGGACAGGGGGCTTACACCGGGGAGCTGTTTTTT.

The CDR3: CASSYSSGRTYEQYF. The CDR3, as DNA: TGTGCCAGCAGTTACTCATCGGGGAGAACCTACGAGCAGTACTTC. The chain has TRBV6-6 and TRBJ2-7; possibly TRBD2 for D (5 bases). Between the trimmed V and J ends, which lost 0 bases and 2 bases, there was a span of 11 bases. Germline V lookup: CDR1 MNHNY, CDR2 SVGAGI (reference sequence). This CDR3 spans 15 amino acids.

The rearrangement links TRBV10-3 to TRBJ2-7, with D perhaps TRBD1 (6 bases). This CDR3 region has 14 residues. Germline CDR1 reads ENHRY; CDR2 reads SYGVKD. Trimming pared 4 bases from V and 1 base from J, leaving 11 bases between. CDR3 residues: CAISVRDISYEQYF. The CDR3 nucleotides read TGTGCCATCAGTGTAAGGGACATATCCTACGAGCAGTACTTC.